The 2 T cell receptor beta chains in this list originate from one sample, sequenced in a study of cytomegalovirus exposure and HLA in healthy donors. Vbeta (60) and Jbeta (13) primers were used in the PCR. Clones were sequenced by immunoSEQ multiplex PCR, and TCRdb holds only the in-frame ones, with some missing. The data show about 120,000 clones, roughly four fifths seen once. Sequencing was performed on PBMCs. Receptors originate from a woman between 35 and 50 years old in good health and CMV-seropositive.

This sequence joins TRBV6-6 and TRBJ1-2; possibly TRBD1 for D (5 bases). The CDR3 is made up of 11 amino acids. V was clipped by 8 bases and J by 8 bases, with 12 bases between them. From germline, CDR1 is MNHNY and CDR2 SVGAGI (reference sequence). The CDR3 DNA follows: TGTGCCAGCGGCCGGGGACTCGGCTACACCTTC. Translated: CASGRGLGYTF.

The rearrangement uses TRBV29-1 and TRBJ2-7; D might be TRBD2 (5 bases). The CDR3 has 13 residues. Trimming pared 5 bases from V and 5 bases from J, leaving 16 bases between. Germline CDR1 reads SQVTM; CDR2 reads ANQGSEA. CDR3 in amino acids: CSVLGRLMDEQYF. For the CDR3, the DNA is TGCAGCGTTCTAGGGAGATTGATGGACGAGCAGTACTTC.